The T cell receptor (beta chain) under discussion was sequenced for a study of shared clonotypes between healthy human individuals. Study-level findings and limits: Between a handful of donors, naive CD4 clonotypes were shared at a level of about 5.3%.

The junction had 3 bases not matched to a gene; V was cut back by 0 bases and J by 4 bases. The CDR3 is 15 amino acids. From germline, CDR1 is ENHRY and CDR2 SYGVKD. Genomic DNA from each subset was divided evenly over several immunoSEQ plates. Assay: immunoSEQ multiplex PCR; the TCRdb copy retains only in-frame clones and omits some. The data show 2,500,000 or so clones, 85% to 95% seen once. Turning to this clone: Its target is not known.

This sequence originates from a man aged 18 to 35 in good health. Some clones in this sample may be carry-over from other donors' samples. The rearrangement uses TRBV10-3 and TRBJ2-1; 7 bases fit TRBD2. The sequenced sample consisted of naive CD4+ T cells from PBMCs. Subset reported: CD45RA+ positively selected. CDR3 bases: TGTGCCATCAGTGAGTCGGGAGGGGAATACAATGAGCAGTTCTTC. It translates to CAISESGGEYNEQFF.